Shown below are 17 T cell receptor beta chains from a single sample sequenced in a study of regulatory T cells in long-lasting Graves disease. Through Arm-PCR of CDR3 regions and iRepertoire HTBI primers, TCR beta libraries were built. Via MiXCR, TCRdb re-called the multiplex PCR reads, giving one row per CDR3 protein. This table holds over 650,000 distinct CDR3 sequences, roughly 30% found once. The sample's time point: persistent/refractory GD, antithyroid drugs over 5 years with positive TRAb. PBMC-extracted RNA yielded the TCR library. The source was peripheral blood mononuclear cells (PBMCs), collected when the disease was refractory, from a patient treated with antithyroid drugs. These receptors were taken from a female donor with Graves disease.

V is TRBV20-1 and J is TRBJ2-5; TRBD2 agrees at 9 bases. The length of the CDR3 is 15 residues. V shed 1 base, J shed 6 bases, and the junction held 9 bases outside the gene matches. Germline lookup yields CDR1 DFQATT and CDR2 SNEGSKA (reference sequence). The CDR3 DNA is TGCAGTGCTAGAGGGAGCTTAAGCGGGGGGAAGACCCAGTACTTC. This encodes CSARGSLSGGKTQYF.

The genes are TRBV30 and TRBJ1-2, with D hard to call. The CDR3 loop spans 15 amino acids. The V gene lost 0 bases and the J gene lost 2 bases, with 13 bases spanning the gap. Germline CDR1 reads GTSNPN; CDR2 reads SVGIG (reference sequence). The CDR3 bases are TGTGCCTGGAGTGTTTCTGGTCGGTCAAACTATGGCTACACCTTC. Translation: CAWSVSGRSNYGYTF.

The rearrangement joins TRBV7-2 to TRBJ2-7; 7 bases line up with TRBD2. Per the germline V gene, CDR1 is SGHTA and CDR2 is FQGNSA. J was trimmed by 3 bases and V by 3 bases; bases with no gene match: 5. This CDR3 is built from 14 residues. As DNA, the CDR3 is TGTGCCAGCAGCTTCCCCGGGACTAACTACGAGCAGTACTTC. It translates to CASSFPGTNYEQYF.

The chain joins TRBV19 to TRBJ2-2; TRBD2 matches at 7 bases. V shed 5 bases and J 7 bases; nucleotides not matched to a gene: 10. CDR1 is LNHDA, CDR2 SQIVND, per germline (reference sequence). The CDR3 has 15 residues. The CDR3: CASSEDGTTSGELFF. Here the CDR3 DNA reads TGTGCCAGTAGTGAGGACGGGACTACAAGCGGGGAGCTGTTTTTT.

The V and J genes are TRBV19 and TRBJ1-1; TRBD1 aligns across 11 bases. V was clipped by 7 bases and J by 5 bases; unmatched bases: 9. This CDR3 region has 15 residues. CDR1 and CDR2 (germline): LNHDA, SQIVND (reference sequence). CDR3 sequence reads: CASNPDRGRRTEAFF. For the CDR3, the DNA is TGTGCCAGTAACCCGGACAGGGGGCGACGAACTGAAGCTTTCTTT.

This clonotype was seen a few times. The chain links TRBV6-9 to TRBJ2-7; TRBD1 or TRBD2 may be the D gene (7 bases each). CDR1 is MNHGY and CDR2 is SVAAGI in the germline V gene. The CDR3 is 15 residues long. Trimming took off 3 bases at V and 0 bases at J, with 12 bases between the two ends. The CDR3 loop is CASSYRGGSSYEQYF. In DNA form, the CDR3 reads TGTGCCAGCAGTTACAGGGGGGGTAGCTCCTACGAGCAGTACTTC.

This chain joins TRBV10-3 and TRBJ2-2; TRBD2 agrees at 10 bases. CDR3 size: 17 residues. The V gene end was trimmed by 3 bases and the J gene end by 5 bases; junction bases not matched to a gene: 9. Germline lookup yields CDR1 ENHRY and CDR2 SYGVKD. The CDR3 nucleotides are TGTGCCATCAGTGACGTTAGCGGGGGGCCCCCGACCGGGGAGCTGTTTTTT. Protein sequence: CAISDVSGGPPTGELFF.

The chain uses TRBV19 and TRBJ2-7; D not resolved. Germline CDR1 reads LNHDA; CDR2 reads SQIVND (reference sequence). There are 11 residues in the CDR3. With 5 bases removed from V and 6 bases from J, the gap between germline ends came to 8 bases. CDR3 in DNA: TGTGCCAGTAGTGTCGGAGTCGAGCAGTACTTC. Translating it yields CASSVGVEQYF.

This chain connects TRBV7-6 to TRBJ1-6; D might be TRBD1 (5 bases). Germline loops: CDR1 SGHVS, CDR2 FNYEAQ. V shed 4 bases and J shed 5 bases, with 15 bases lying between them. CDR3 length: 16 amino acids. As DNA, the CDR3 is TGTGCCAGCAGCTCGCGTGGGACGCTAGATAATTCACCCCTCCACTTT. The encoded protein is CASSSRGTLDNSPLHF. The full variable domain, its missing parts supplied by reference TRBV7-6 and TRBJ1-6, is GAGVSQSPRYKVTKRGQDVALRCDPISGHVSLYWYRQALGQGPEFLTYFNYEAQQDKSGLPNDRFSAERPEGSISTLTIQRTEQRDSAMYRCASSSRGTLDNSPLHFGNGTRLTVT.

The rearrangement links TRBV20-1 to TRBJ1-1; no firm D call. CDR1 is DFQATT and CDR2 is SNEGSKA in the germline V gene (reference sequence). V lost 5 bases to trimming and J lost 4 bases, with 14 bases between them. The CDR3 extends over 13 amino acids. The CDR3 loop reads CSAWILEGTEAFF. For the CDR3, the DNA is TGCAGTGCTTGGATCTTGGAAGGCACTGAAGCTTTCTTT.

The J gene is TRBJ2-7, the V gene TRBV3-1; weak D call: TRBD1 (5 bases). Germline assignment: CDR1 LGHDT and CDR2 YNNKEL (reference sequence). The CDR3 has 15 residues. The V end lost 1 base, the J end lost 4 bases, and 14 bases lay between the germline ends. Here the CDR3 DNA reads TGTGCCAGCAGCCAAGTTCTGCAGACAGCATACGAGCAGTACTTC. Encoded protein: CASSQVLQTAYEQYF.

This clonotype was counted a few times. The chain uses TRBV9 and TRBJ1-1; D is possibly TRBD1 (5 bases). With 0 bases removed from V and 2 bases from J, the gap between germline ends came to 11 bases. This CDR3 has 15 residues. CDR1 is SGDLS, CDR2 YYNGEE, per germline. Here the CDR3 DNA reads TGTGCCAGCAGCGTAGGGGGCAGCTTAAACACTGAAGCTTTCTTT. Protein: CASSVGGSLNTEAFF. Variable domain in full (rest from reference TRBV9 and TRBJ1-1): DSGVTQTPKHLITATGQRVTLRCSPRSGDLSVYWYQQSLDQGLQFLIQYYNGEERAKGNILERFSAQQFPDLHSELNLSSLELGDSALYFCASSVGGSLNTEAFFGQGTRLTVV.

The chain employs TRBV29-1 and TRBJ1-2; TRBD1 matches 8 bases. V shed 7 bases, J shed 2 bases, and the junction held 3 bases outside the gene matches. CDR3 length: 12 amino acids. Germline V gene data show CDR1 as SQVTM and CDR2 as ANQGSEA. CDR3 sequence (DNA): TGCAGCGGAAGGACAGGGAACTATGGCTACACCTTC. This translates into CSGRTGNYGYTF.

Here the CDR3 DNA reads TGTGCCTGGAGTCTTGGTTTCTATGGCTACACCTTC. The encoded protein is CAWSLGFYGYTF. The rearrangement links TRBV30 to TRBJ1-2; D is unresolved. V shed 2 bases and J shed 4 bases, with 8 bases lying between them. Per germline, CDR1 GTSNPN and CDR2 SVGIG (reference sequence). The CDR3 is made up of 12 amino acids.

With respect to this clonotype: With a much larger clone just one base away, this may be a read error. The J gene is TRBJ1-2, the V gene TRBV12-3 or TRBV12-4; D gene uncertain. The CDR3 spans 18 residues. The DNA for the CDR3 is TGTGCCAGCAGTCCCAGACTCAATCCAAGCCTACCTAACTATGACTACACCTTC. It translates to CASSPRLNPSLPNYDYTF.

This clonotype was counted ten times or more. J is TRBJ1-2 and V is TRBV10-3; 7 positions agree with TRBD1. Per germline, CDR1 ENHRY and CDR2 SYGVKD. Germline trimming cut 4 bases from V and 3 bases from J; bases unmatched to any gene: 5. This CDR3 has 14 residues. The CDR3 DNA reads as TGTGCCATCAGTGCAAGGGACAGTCACTATGGCTACACCTTC. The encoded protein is CAISARDSHYGYTF.

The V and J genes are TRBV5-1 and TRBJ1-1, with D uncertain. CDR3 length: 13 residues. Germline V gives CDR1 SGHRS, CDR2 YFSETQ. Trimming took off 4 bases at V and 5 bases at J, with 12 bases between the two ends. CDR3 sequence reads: CASSQWQGTEAFF. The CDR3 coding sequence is TGCGCCAGCAGCCAATGGCAAGGGACTGAAGCTTTCTTT. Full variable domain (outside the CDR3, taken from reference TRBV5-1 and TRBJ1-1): KAGVTQTPRYLIKTRGQQVTLSCSPISGHRSVSWYQQTPGQGLQFLFEYFSETQRNKGNFPGRFSGRQFSNSRSEMNVSTLELGDSALYLCASSQWQGTEAFFGQGTRLTVV.